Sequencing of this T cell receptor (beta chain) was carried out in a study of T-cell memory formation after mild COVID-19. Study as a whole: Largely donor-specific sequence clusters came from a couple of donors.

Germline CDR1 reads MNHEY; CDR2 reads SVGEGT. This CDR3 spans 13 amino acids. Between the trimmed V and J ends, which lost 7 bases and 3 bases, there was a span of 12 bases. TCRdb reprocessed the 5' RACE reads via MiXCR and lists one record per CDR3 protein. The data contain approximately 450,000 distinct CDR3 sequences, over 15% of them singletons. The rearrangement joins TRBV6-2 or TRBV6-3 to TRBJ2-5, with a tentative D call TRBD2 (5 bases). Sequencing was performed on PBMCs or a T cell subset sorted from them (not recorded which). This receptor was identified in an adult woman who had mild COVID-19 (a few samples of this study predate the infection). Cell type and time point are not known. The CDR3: CASTPGLEETQYF. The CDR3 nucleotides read TGTGCCAGCACCCCTGGACTGGAAGAGACCCAGTACTTC.